Reported below is one TCR beta chain. Its specificity is not known. This clone may be a read error of a much larger clone one base away. This sample was taken from a study of identifying expanded T cells in peripheral blood. The study's findings and limits: Clone count variance between roughly two-week samples rose with total template count. Over approximately two and four weeks, about 16 and 19 clones changed, versus around 1.3 between replicates.

Germline V gene data show CDR1 as SGHDT and CDR2 as YYEEEE. CDR3 size: 12 residues. Deletions cut 0 bases from V and 7 bases from J, with 5 bases between. The protocol was immunoSEQ multiplex PCR, while the TCRdb copy is restricted to in-frame clones and leaves out a portion. This table holds about 85,000 clones, 70% to 90% found once. Specimen: blood. This sequence originates from a person aged 18-70 years in good health. The chain joins TRBV5-6 to TRBJ2-1; D may match TRBD1 or TRBD2 (5 bases each). The CDR3 DNA follows: TGTGCCAGCAGCTTGGGGGGGAATGAGCAGTTCTTC. It translates to CASSLGGNEQFF. The complete variable domain, with remaining parts taken from reference TRBV5-6 and TRBJ2-1, reads DAGVTQSPTHLIKTRGQQVTLRCSPKSGHDTVSWYQQALGQGPQFIFQYYEEEERQRGNFPDRFSGHQFPNYSSELNVNALLLGDSALYLCASSLGGNEQFFGPGTRLTVL.